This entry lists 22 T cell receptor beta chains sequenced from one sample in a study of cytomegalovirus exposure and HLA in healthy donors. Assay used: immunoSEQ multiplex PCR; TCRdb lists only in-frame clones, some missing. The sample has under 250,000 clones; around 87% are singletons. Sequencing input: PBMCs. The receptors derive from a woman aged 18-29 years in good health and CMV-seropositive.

The CDR3 is CATFRESGGNEQFF. The DNA of the CDR3 is TGTGCCACCTTTCGGGAGTCGGGCGGAAATGAGCAGTTCTTC. The V call is TRBV27, the J call TRBJ2-1; a possible D gene is TRBD2 (6 bases). Germline V gene sequence: CDR1 MNHEY, CDR2 SMNVEV (reference sequence). The CDR3 contains 14 residues. Trimming stripped 10 bases from V and 7 bases from J, with 20 bases between.

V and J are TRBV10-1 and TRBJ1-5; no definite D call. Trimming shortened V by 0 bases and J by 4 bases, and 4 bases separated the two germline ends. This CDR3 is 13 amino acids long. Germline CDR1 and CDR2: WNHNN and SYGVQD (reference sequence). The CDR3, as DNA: TGCGCCAGCAGTGAGTCTTATAATCAGCCCCAGCATTTT. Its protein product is CASSESYNQPQHF.

CDR3 DNA: TGTGCCAGCAGCCCCGAGGTTGGGCAGGGGAACAATGAGCAGTTCTTC. It yields the protein CASSPEVGQGNNEQFF. The J gene is TRBJ2-1, the V gene TRBV7-9; possibly TRBD1 for D (6 bases). In germline, CDR1 is SEHNR, CDR2 FQNEAQ (reference sequence). Trimming cost V 5 bases and J 5 bases, with 19 bases left between them. This CDR3 spans 16 amino acids.

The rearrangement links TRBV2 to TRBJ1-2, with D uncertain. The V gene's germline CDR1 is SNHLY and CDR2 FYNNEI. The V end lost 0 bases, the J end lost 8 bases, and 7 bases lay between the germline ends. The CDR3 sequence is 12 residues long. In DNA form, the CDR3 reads TGTGCCAGCAGTGAAGCAGATCGGGGCTACACCTTC. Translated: CASSEADRGYTF.

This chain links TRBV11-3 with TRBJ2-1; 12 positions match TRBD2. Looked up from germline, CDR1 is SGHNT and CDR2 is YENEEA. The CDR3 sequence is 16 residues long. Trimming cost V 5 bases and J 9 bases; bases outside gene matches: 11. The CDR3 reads CASSPRLAGAFSEQFF. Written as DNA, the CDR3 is TGTGCCAGCAGCCCCCGACTAGCGGGAGCTTTTAGTGAGCAGTTCTTC.

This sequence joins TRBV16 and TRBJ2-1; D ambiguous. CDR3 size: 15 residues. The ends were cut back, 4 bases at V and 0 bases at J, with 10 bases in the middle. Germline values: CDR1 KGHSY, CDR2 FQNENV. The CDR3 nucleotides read TGTGCCAGCAGCCTTGGGTCTAGCTCCTACAATGAGCAGTTCTTC. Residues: CASSLGSSSYNEQFF.

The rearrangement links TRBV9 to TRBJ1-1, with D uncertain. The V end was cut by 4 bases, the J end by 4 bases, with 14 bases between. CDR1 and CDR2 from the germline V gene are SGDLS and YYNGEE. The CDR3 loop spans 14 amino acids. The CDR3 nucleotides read TGTGCCAGCAGCCCCCGTCGAGGCGGCACTGAAGCTTTCTTT. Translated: CASSPRRGGTEAFF.

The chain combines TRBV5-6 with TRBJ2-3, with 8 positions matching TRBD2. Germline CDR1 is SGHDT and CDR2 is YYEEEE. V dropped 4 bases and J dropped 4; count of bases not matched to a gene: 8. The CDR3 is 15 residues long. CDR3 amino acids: CASSPLTGGADTQYF. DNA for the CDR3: TGTGCCAGCAGCCCCTTAACGGGAGGGGCAGATACGCAGTATTTT.

The chain's CDR3 is CASSSDRYYGYTF. In DNA, the CDR3 is TGTGCCAGCAGTTCGGACAGGTACTATGGCTACACCTTC. V is TRBV28 and J is TRBJ1-2, with TRBD1 matching over 7 bases. This CDR3 has 13 residues. Losses at the gene ends were 4 bases for V and 3 bases for J; bases not matched to a gene: 2. The germline V gene encodes CDR1 MDHEN and CDR2 SYDVKM.

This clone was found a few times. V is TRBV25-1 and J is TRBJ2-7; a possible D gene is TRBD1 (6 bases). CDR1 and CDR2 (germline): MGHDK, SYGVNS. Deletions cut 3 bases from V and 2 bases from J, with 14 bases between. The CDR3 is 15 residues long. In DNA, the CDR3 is TGTGCCAGCAGTGATACAGGGATCCCACCCTACGAGCAGTACTTC. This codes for CASSDTGIPPYEQYF.

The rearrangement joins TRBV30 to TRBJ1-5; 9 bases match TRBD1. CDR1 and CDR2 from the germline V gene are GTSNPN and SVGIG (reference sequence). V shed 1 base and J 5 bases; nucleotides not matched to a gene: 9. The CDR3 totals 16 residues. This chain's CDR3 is CAWSDPGTGFDQPQHF. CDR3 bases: TGTGCCTGGAGTGATCCCGGGACAGGGTTTGATCAGCCCCAGCATTTT.

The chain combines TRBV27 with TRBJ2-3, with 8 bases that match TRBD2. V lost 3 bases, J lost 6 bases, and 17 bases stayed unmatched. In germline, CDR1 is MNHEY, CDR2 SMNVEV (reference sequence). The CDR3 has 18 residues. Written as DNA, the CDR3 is TGTGCCAGCAGTTTTTTTGTGACTAGCGAGAGACCAGAGGATACGCAGTATTTT. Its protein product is CASSFFVTSERPEDTQYF.

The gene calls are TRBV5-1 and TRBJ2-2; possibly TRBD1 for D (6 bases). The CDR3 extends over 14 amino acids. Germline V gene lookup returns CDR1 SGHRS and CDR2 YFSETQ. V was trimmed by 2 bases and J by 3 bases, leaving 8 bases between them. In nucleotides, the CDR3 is TGCGCCAGCAGCTTTTGGACAGACACCGGGGAGCTGTTTTTT. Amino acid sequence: CASSFWTDTGELFF.

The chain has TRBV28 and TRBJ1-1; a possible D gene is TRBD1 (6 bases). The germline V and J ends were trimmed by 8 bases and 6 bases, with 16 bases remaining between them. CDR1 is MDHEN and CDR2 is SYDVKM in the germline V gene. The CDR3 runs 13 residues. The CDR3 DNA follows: TGTGCCAGCGACCGGGGGGGCCGGGCTGAAGCTTTCTTT. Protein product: CASDRGGRAEAFF. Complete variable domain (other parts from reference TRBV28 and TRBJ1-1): DVKVTQSSRYLVKRTGEKVFLECVQDMDHENMFWYRQDPGLGLRLIYFSYDVKMKEKGDIPEGYSVSREKKERFSLILESASTNQTSMYLCASDRGGRAEAFFGQGTRLTVV.

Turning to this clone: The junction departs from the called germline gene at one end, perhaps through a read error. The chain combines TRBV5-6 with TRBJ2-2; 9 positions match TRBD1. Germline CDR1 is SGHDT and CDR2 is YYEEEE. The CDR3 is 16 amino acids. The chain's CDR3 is CASSSGTGWHTGELFF. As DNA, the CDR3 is TGTGCCAGTAGCTCAGGGACAGGGTGGCACACCGGGGAGCTGTTTTTT.

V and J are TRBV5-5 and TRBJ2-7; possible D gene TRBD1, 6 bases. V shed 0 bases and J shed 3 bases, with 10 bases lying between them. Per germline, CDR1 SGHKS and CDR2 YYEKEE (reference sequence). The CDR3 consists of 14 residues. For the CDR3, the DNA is TGTGCCAGCAGCTTGGACAGGGAGTTCTACGAGCAGTACTTC. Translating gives CASSLDREFYEQYF.

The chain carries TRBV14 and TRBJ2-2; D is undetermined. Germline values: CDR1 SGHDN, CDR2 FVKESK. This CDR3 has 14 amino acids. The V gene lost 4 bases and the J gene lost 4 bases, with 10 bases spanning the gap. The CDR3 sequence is CASSPLRSTGELFF. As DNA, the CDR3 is TGTGCCAGCAGCCCCCTACGGAGCACCGGGGAGCTGTTTTTT.

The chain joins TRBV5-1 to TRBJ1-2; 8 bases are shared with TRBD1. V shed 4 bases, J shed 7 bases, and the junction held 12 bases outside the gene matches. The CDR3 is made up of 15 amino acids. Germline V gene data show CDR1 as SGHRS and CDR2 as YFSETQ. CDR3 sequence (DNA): TGCGCCAGCAGCCCGGATGGGACAGGTGACGGTGGCTACACCTTC. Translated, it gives CASSPDGTGDGGYTF.

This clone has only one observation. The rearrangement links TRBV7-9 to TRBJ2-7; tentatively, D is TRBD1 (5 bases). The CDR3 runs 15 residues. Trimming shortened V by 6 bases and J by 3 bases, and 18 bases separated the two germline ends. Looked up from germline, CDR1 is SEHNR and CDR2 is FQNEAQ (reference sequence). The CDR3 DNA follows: TGTGCCAGCAGTCCGAGTCAGGGTGATGGCTACGAGCAGTACTTC. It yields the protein CASSPSQGDGYEQYF.

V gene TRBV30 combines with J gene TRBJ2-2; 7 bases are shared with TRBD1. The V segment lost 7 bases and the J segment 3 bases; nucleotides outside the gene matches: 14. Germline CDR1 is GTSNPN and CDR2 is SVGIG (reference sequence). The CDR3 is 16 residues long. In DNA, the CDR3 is TGTGCCTTAAATACCGGGACAGCGAGGGACACCGGGGAGCTGTTTTTT. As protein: CALNTGTARDTGELFF.

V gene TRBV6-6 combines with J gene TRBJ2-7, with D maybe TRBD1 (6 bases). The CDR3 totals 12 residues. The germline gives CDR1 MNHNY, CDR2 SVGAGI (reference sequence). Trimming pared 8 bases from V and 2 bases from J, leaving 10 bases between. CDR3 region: CASGDTTYEQYF. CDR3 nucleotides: TGTGCCAGCGGGGACACAACCTACGAGCAGTACTTC.

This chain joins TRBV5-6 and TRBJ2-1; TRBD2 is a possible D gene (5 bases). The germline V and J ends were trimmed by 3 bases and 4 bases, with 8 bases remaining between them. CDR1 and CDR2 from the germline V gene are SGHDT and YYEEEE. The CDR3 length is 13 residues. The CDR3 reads CASSSDYYNEQFF. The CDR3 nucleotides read TGTGCCAGCAGCTCTGACTATTACAATGAGCAGTTCTTC.